This TCR beta chain emerged from a study of shared clonotypes between healthy human individuals. The run depth of the assay was deep. The authors ran unsorted PBMC replicate PCRs on 250 to 300 ng DNA, approximately 31,000 T cell genomes. Bulk PBMC genomic DNA spanned ten immunoSEQ deep plates. This table comes from immunoSEQ multiplex PCR, and its TCRdb copy is limited to in-frame clones, with some not included. The table includes around 430,000 clones, 79% detected once. In germline, CDR1 is SGHTA, CDR2 FQGNSA. CDR3 length: 16 amino acids. The V gene end was trimmed by 5 bases and the J gene end by 0 bases; junction bases not matched to a gene: 9.

The specimen was PBMCs. The gene calls are TRBV7-2 and TRBJ1-1, with 7 positions matching TRBD1. This clonotype was obtained from a woman in her forties in good health. Some clones in this sample may be carry-over from other donors' samples. The CDR3 spells CASSTTGAPMNTEAFF. CDR3 bases: TGTGCCAGCAGCACCACAGGGGCCCCCATGAACACTGAAGCTTTCTTT.